These 18 T cell receptor beta chains originate from one sample sequenced in a study of blood T cell repertoires in COVID-19 (dated by TCRdb to between 2020 and 2021). The protocol used for the library was the immunoSEQ multiplex PCR assay. TCRdb limited this immuneACCESS table to in-frame rearrangements with V and J called. A share of clones is missing; checked studies link under half to unresolved V genes, and the rest is unexplained. The sample table records about 200,000 clones; about 90% of these occur just once. The ten largest account for roughly 2.2% of the sample. The sequenced sample was peripheral blood. The receptors were sampled from a woman aged 50 to 60 with acute or convalescent COVID-19.

This clone showed up just once. V gene TRBV3-1 (or the pseudogene TRBV3-2) combines with J gene TRBJ2-3; 11 nucleotides agree with TRBD2. V dropped 2 bases and J dropped 2; count of bases not matched to a gene: 3. Germline CDR1 is LGHDT and CDR2 is YNNKEL (reference sequence). The CDR3 loop spans 16 amino acids. The CDR3 is CASSQTSGSPTDTQYF. Written as DNA, the CDR3 is TGTGCCAGCAGCCAAACTAGCGGGAGCCCCACAGATACGCAGTATTTT.

The V call is TRBV4-2, the J call TRBJ1-6, with no clear D. V was pared by 0 bases and J by 10 bases, with 19 bases between. The germline CDR1 and CDR2 sequences are LGHNA and YNFKEQ. The CDR3 is made up of 17 amino acids. The CDR3: CASSQDLGAGLGSPLHF. The CDR3 coding sequence is TGTGCCAGCAGCCAAGATCTGGGTGCGGGGTTAGGGTCACCCCTCCACTTT.

The rearrangement joins TRBV11-3 to TRBJ1-2, with D uncertain. Trimming removed 1 base at V and 8 bases at J, with 8 bases between. Germline CDR1 reads SGHNT; CDR2 reads YENEEA. The CDR3 covers 12 residues. This CDR3 reads CASSLAKSGYTF. The DNA of the CDR3 is TGTGCCAGCAGCTTAGCGAAGAGCGGCTACACCTTC.

This clone was recorded a few times. The V gene is TRBV18, the J gene TRBJ2-5; perhaps TRBD2 as D (6 bases). V gave up 3 bases and J gave up 2 bases, with 13 bases separating them. This CDR3 region has 15 residues. CDR1 is KGHSH and CDR2 is LQKENI in the germline V gene. This CDR3 reads CASSPYVAEQETQYF. The CDR3 DNA sequence: TGTGCCAGCTCACCCTATGTAGCGGAACAAGAGACCCAGTACTTC.

This chain uses TRBV6-5 with TRBJ1-1; 9 bases are a match to TRBD1. V lost 8 bases to trimming and J lost 1 base; unmatched junction nucleotides: 8. The germline CDR1 and CDR2 sequences are MNHEY and SVGAGI. CDR3 length equals 15 residues. The CDR3 DNA is TGTGCCAGCTCAAGGGACAGGGTAAGGAACACTGAAGCTTTCTTT. Translation gives CASSRDRVRNTEAFF.

The chain has TRBV18 and TRBJ2-5; TRBD2 aligns across 8 bases. Looked up from germline, CDR1 is KGHSH and CDR2 is LQKENI. V dropped 3 bases and J dropped 0; count of bases not matched to a gene: 6. This CDR3 is built from 16 residues. The CDR3, as DNA: TGTGCCAGCTCACCGTTCAATAGCGGGGACCAAGAGACCCAGTACTTC. It specifies CASSPFNSGDQETQYF.

The chain employs TRBV6-5 and TRBJ1-2; the D gene is possibly TRBD1 (5 bases). V lost 6 bases and J 4 bases, leaving 6 bases between the germline ends. Germline V gene data show CDR1 as MNHEY and CDR2 as SVGAGI. This CDR3 has 11 residues. CDR3 DNA sequence: TGTGCCAGCAGCCAGGGCTATGGCTACACCTTC. It codes for CASSQGYGYTF.

This sequence joins TRBV15 and TRBJ2-5; unclear D gene. Trimming took off 11 bases at V and 5 bases at J, with 15 bases between the two ends. CDR1 and CDR2 from the germline V gene are LNHNV and YYDKDF (reference sequence). The CDR3 runs to 12 residues. The CDR3 bases are TGTGCCGTGAGCACCCCGAGGGAGACCCAGTACTTC. It yields the protein CAVSTPRETQYF.

The chain employs TRBV30 and TRBJ2-7; TRBD2 matches 7 bases. This CDR3 has 13 residues. V shed 0 bases, J shed 2 bases, and the junction held 1 base outside the gene matches. CDR1 GTSNPN and CDR2 SVGIG come from the germline V gene (reference sequence). CDR3 nucleotides: TGTGCCTGGAGTGTTGGGGGGGCCTACGAGCAGTACTTC. It yields the protein CAWSVGGAYEQYF. The full variable domain, its missing parts supplied by reference TRBV30 and TRBJ2-7, is SQTIHQWPATLVQPVGSPLSLECTVEGTSNPNLYWYRQAAGRGLQLLFYSVGIGQISSEVPQNLSASRPQDRQFILSSKKLLLSDSGFYLCAWSVGGAYEQYFGPGTRLTVT.

V usage is TRBV19 and J usage is TRBJ2-2; 13 positions agree with TRBD2. This CDR3 contains 19 residues. Germline values: CDR1 LNHDA, CDR2 SQIVND (reference sequence). Trimming took 1 base from V and 0 from J; bases not matched to a gene: 5. The CDR3 sequence is CASSIGLAGGSANTGELFF. For the CDR3, the DNA is TGTGCCAGTAGTATAGGACTAGCGGGGGGATCTGCGAACACCGGGGAGCTGTTTTTT.

The V call is TRBV19, the J call TRBJ2-7, with 9 nucleotides matching TRBD2. The CDR3 spans 15 residues. V lost 4 bases to trimming and J lost 2 bases; unmatched junction nucleotides: 6. Germline lookup yields CDR1 LNHDA and CDR2 SQIVND (reference sequence). DNA for the CDR3: TGTGCCAGTAGTACAGAACTAGCGGGCCCCTACGAGCAGTACTTC. It is translated as CASSTELAGPYEQYF. The full variable domain, in which reference TRBV19 and TRBJ2-7 provide the parts outside the CDR3, is DGGITQSPKYLFRKEGQNVTLSCEQNLNHDAMYWYRQDPGQGLRLIYYSQIVNDFQKGDIAEGYSVSREKKESFPLTVTSAQKNPTAFYLCASSTELAGPYEQYFGPGTRLTVT.

The genes are TRBV19 and TRBJ1-5, with unresolved D. The CDR3 spans 12 residues. The germline V gene encodes CDR1 LNHDA and CDR2 SQIVND (reference sequence). Trimming left V 2 bases short and J 4 bases short, with 3 bases between. For the CDR3, the DNA is TGTGCCAGTAGTATAACTAATCAGCCCCAGCATTTT. It is translated as CASSITNQPQHF.

V and J are TRBV18 and TRBJ2-5; D is uncertain. Germline CDR1 and CDR2: KGHSH and LQKENI. The CDR3 sequence is 12 residues long. V gave up 4 bases and J gave up 5 bases, with 8 bases separating them. In nucleotides, the CDR3 is TGTGCCAGCTCACAGACAAGGGAGACCCAGTACTTC. Translated: CASSQTRETQYF.

This clone was observed a few times. The V and J genes are TRBV5-6 and TRBJ1-2, with TRBD1 matching 8 bases. Trimming at V came to 0 bases and at J to 8 bases, leaving 12 bases not matched to a gene. CDR3 length: 16 residues. The V gene's germline CDR1 is SGHDT and CDR2 YYEEEE. The DNA for the CDR3 is TGTGCCAGCAGCTTGGAGGCAGGGGGCGCAGTAGGCGGCTACACCTTC. Its translation is CASSLEAGGAVGGYTF.

The sample holds one count of this clone. V usage is TRBV21-1 and J usage is TRBJ2-4; the table assigns TRBD1, which was not confirmed against the DNA. TRBV21-1 is labeled a pseudogene. The CDR3 loop spans 18 amino acids. CDR3 sequence reads: CASSKRAGLLVAKNIQYF. The CDR3 bases are TGTGCCAGCAGCAAACGGGCAGGGTTATTAGTAGCCAAAAACATTCAGTACTTC.

The CDR3 sequence is CASSPGLARDEQYF. The CDR3 nucleotides read TGTGCCAGCAGCCCGGGCCTAGCGAGGGACGAGCAGTACTTC. The chain couples TRBV7-3 to TRBJ2-7, with D maybe TRBD2 (6 bases). This CDR3 region has 14 residues. Germline V gene lookup returns CDR1 SGHTA and CDR2 FQGTGA. The germline V and J ends were trimmed by 5 bases and 5 bases, with 16 bases remaining between them.

This chain links TRBV5-6 with TRBJ2-1; 8 bases line up with TRBD2. From germline, CDR1 is SGHDT and CDR2 YYEEEE. CDR3 length: 16 residues. Germline trimming cut 0 bases from V and 11 bases from J; bases unmatched to any gene: 13. In nucleotides, the CDR3 is TGTGCCAGCAGCTTGGCCCAACCAGGGGCTAGCGGGCAGCAGTTCTTC. Its protein product is CASSLAQPGASGQQFF.

V gene TRBV14 combines with J gene TRBJ2-5; 7 nucleotides match TRBD1. Trimming took 5 bases from V and 4 from J; bases not matched to a gene: 4. The CDR3 contains 13 residues. Germline V gene lookup returns CDR1 SGHDN and CDR2 FVKESK. The CDR3 DNA follows: TGTGCCAGCAGCAGCGACAGGGTAGAGACCCAGTACTTC. Residues: CASSSDRVETQYF. The variable domain in full, with the rest retrieved from reference TRBV14 and TRBJ2-5, is EAGVTQFPSHSVIEKGQTVTLRCDPISGHDNLYWYRRVMGKEIKFLLHFVKESKQDESGMPNNRFLAERTGGTYSTLKVQPAELEDSGVYFCASSSDRVETQYFGPGTRLLVL.